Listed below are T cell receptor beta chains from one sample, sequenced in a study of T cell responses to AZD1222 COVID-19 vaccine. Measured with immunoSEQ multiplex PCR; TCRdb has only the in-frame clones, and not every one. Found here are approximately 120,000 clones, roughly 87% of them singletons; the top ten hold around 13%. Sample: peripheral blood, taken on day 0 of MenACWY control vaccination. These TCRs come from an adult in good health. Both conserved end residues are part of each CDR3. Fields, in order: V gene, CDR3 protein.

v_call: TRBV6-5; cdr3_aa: CASRPYTEVGELFF
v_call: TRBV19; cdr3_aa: CASRPGTHQGQPQHF
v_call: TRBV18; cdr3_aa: CASSTETVSSYNSPLHF
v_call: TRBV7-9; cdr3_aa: CASSQRTGGRTDTQYF
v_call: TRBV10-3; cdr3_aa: CAISGREMDEQFF
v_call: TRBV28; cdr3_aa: CASTNGGSYTF
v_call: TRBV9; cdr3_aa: CASSVVRSGGKWYTEAFF
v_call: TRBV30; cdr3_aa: CAFRPRTADNSPLHF
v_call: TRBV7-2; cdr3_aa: CASTNPRTTYEQYF
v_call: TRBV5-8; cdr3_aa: CASSSTGSGNQPQHF
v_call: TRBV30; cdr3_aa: CAWSPPMGLKTEAFF
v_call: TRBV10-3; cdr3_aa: CAISESGQGVTYGYTF
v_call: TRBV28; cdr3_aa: CASSLRSGATEKLFF
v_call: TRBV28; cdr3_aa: CASRPGTMNTEAFF
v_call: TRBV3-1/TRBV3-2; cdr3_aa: CASSHRWTVGDYGYTF
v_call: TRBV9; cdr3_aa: CASSVDRGEGVNEQFF
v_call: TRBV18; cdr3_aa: CASSPSRTNYGYTF
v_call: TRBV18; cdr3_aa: CASSLTPTGNSNEKLFF
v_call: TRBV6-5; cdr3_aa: CASVPGAGNTIYF
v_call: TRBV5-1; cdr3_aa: CASSLVGNEQYF
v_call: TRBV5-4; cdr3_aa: CASSSRTGANSGANVLTF
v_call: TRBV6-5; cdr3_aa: CASSQTRDGELFF
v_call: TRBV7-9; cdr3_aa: CASSFAYIGTPNTEAFF
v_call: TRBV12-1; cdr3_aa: CASSSPGQEERDGYTF
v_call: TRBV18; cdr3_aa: CASSPAGSTGNTIYF
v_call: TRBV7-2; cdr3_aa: CASSWGGEEKLFF
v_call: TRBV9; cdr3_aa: CASSLKGAGWDEQYF
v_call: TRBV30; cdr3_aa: CAYARLGGENEQFF
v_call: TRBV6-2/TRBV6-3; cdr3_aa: CASSRQGAVEQFF
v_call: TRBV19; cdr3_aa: CASSKGHLYEQYF
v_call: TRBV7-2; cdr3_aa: CASRYRQVGVFSGYTF
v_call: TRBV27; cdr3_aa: CASSFGMSFSGQFF
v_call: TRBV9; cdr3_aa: CASSTGTGGPSEKLFF
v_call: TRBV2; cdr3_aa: CASNLGGMGLTDTQYF
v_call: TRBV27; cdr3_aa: CASSLRTRTGELFF
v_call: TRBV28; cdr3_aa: CATTSGRPYEQYF
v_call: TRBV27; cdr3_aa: CASSFMGKTNYGYTF
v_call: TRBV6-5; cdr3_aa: CASSYALGGDYEQYF
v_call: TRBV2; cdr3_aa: CASIGDRGYGYTF
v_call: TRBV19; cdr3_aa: CASSNPRAGGWNEQFF
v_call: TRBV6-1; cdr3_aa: CASSEVRLAGANEQFF
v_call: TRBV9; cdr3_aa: CASSPLGRLANTDTQYF
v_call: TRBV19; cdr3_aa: CASTLGVSADMNTEAFF
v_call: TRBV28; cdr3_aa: CASSPGTSGAYNEQFF
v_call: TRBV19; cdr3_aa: CASSRGVPLTYEQYF
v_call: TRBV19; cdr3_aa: CASSIRQGRRHHEQFF